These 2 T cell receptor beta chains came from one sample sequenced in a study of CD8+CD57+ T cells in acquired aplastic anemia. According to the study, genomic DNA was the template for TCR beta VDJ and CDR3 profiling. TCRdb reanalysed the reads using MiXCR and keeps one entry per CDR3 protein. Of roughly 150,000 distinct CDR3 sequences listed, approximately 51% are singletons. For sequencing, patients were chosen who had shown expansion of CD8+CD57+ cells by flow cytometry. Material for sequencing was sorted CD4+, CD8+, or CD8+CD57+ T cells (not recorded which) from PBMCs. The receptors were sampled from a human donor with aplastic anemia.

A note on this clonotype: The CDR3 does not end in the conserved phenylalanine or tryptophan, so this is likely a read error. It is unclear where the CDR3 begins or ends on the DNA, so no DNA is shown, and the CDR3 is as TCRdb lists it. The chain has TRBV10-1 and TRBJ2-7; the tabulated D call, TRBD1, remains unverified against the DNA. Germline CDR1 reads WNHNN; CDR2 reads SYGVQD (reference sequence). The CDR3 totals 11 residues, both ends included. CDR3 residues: CASSEFSWDHT.

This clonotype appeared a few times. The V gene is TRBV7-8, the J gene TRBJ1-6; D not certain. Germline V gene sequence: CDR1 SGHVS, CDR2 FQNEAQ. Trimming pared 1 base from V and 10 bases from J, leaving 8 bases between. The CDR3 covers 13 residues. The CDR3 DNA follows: TGTGCCAGCAGCTTAGGCGGGAACTCACCCCTCCACTTT. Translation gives CASSLGGNSPLHF. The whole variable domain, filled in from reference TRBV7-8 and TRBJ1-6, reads GAGVSQSPRYKVAKRGQDVALRCDPISGHVSLFWYQQALGQGPEFLTYFQNEAQLDKSGLPSDRFFAERPEGSVSTLKIQRTQQEDSAVYLCASSLGGNSPLHFGNGTRLTVT.